The sample holds a few counts of the clone carrying this T cell receptor (beta chain). Its antigen is not identified. Every bit of the isolated RNA underwent reverse transcription, so sequencing read expressed TCRB transcripts. Assay: immunoSEQ multiplex PCR; the TCRdb copy retains only in-frame clones and omits some. The table has about 250,000 clones, approximately 10% seen once. The CDR3 sequence is 14 residues long. From germline, CDR1 is MDHEN and CDR2 SYDVKM. After removal of 6 bases from V and 6 bases from J, the junction contained 7 bases not matched to a gene. This sample was taken from a study of beta chain features in type 1 diabetes. Study results and limitations: In all four CD4+ subsets, TCRB CDR3 length was significantly, moderately reduced in type 1 diabetes. The study found that naive, central memory and Treg TCRB repertoires appeared more similar in patients than in healthy donors. Insertion counts at VDJ junctions were lower in type 1 diabetes patients, who also showed more deletions there.

A single heparinised draw of about 120 mL on average was taken per donor. Specimen: naive CD4+ T cells from blood. This receptor was taken from a man aged 25 to 45 with type 1 diabetes. The chain carries TRBV28 and TRBJ1-5, with 8 bases fitting TRBD1. CDR3 sequence (DNA): TGTGCCAGCAGCCCAGGGGGCGCGATTCAGCCCCAGCATTTT. Its protein is CASSPGGAIQPQHF.